The rows below give T cell receptor beta chains drawn from one sample of a study of cytomegalovirus exposure and HLA in healthy donors. Sequencing used immunoSEQ multiplex PCR; TCRdb keeps in-frame clones, though not all of them. The sample carries roughly 170,000 clones, 75% to 90% recorded once. Sequencing was carried out using PBMCs. These receptor sequences come from a man aged 30-40 years in good health and CMV-seropositive. Both conserved end residues are part of each CDR3. A D gene is named only where the DNA matches it firmly. Not every row has a clone size; where given, it reads once, few, many or a size class.

J gene | V gene | D gene | clone size | CDR3 protein | CDR3 DNA
TRBJ2-3 | TRBV6-5 | TRBD1 | . | CASSRPGQGVDTQYF | TGTGCCAGCAGTAGACCGGGACAGGGAGTAGATACGCAGTATTTT
TRBJ2-5 | TRBV7-9 | TRBD2 | . | CASSPGVAGMRETQYF | TGTGCCAGCAGCCCGGGGGTAGCGGGGATGAGAGAGACCCAGTACTTC
TRBJ2-7 | TRBV19 | TRBD1 | . | CASSAIQGAYEQYF | TGTGCCAGTAGTGCGATACAGGGGGCCTACGAGCAGTACTTC
TRBJ2-5 | TRBV5-1 | TRBD2 | . | CASSLGPGLTEETQYF | TGCGCCAGCAGCTTGGGGCCGGGACTAACGGAAGAGACCCAGTACTTC
TRBJ1-5 | TRBV29-1 | . | . | CSVGQGSQPQHF | TGCAGCGTTGGGCAGGGGAGTCAGCCCCAGCATTTT
TRBJ2-4 | TRBV12-5 | TRBD1 | . | CASGRWDRGLTLVAKNIQYF | TGTGCTAGTGGTCGCTGGGACAGGGGGCTTACCTTAGTAGCCAAAAACATTCAGTACTTC
TRBJ1-2 | TRBV25-1 | TRBD1 | . | CANFPGQASGSYGYTF | TGTGCAAACTTCCCGGGACAGGCGAGCGGATCCTATGGCTACACCTTC
TRBJ2-7 | TRBV28 | TRBD2 | . | CASSTTGTSAHEQYF | TGTGCCAGCAGTACCACCGGGACTAGCGCCCACGAGCAGTACTTC
TRBJ2-5 | TRBV4-2 | TRBD2 | . | CASSQGTSEQETQYF | TGTGCCAGCAGCCAAGGGACTAGCGAGCAAGAGACCCAGTACTTC
TRBJ2-5 | TRBV4-2 | . | . | CASSQLPTGLETQYF | TGTGCCAGCAGCCAACTCCCTACAGGGTTGGAGACCCAGTACTTC
TRBJ2-7 | TRBV7-8 | TRBD1 | . | CASSTWTGSYEQYF | TGTGCCAGCAGCACTTGGACAGGGTCCTACGAGCAGTACTTC
TRBJ2-7 | TRBV10-1 | . | . | CASSESQGNEQYF | TGCGCCAGCAGTGAGTCGCAGGGTAACGAGCAGTACTTC
TRBJ2-2 | TRBV4-1 | TRBD2 | . | CASSQVTSANTGELFF | TGCGCCAGCAGCCAAGTTACTAGCGCGAACACCGGGGAGCTGTTTTTT
TRBJ2-4 | TRBV5-1 | . | medium-sized | CASSLAEASIIAKNIQYF | TGCGCCAGCAGCTTGGCCGAGGCGAGTATTATAGCCAAAAACATTCAGTACTTC
TRBJ2-3 | TRBV7-2 | . | . | CASSLVGGGTDTQYF | TGTGCCAGCAGCTTAGTTGGCGGGGGCACAGATACGCAGTATTTT
TRBJ1-2 | TRBV19 | . | . | CASSMPGQPGGYGYTF | TGTGCCAGTAGTATGCCTGGGCAGCCGGGGGGCTATGGCTACACCTTC
TRBJ2-1 | TRBV27 | . | few | CASSLLAGEHEQFF | TGTGCCAGCAGTTTATTGGCAGGGGAACATGAGCAGTTCTTC
TRBJ2-4 | TRBV7-9 | TRBD1 | . | CASSFSGDRLKDIQYF | TGTGCCAGCAGCTTCTCCGGGGACAGGTTAAAGGACATTCAGTACTTC
TRBJ2-7 | TRBV27 | TRBD2 | . | CASSRSGGARWEQYF | TGTGCCAGCAGTCGGAGCGGGGGGGCCCGTTGGGAGCAGTACTTC
TRBJ1-3 | TRBV6-6 | . | . | CASSYSGTIYF | TGTGCCAGCAGTTATAGCGGCACCATATATTTT
TRBJ1-2 | TRBV5-5 | . | . | CASSSAQGKLYYGYTF | TGTGCCAGCAGCTCGGCACAGGGTAAGCTGTACTATGGCTACACCTTC
TRBJ2-2 | TRBV7-2 | . | once | CASSADRSKGGELFF | TGTGCCAGCAGCGCCGACAGGTCGAAGGGCGGGGAGCTGTTTTTT
TRBJ2-1 | TRBV10-2 | . | few | CASNRDGYNEQFF | TGCGCCAGCAACAGGGACGGATACAATGAGCAGTTCTTC
TRBJ1-2 | TRBV6-4 | . | few | CASSPVEGANYGYTF | TGTGCCAGCAGCCCGGTTGAGGGTGCGAACTATGGCTACACCTTC
TRBJ1-5 | TRBV16 | TRBD1 | once | CASSPEDRQPQHF | TGTGCCAGCAGCCCTGAGGACAGGCAGCCCCAGCATTTT
TRBJ2-7 | TRBV7-6 | . | . | CASSLGGVDEQYF | TGTGCCAGCAGCTTAGGGGGGGTGGACGAGCAGTACTTC
TRBJ2-3 | TRBV9 | . | . | CASSVQGGQSTDTQYF | TGTGCCAGCAGCGTCCAGGGTGGGCAGAGCACAGATACGCAGTATTTT
TRBJ1-2 | TRBV4-1 | . | . | CASSQVGLDGYTF | TGCGCCAGCAGCCAAGTGGGGCTGGATGGCTACACCTTC